The 18 T cell receptor beta chains in this list originate from one sample, sequenced in a study of OX40 agonist ivuxolimab in advanced cancers. Profiling relied on immunoSEQ multiplex PCR, and the TCRdb table lists in-frame clones only, not all of them. This table holds 70,000 to 100,000 clones, approximately 90% found once. Sequenced material: CD4+ or CD8+ T cells sorted from blood, taken in a trial of the OX40 agonist ivuxolimab. The receptors were gathered from an adult with an advanced solid tumor such as melanoma, head and neck, liver or kidney cancer.

In its sample, this clone was seen once. The V call is TRBV30, the J call TRBJ1-2; no firm D call. The CDR3 is made up of 14 amino acids. Germline values: CDR1 GTSNPN, CDR2 SVGIG (reference sequence). Between the trimmed V and J ends, which lost 0 bases and 8 bases, there was a span of 16 bases. The CDR3 DNA sequence: TGTGCCTGGAGTGTACGCGAGGGAGGAGGCGGCTACACCTTC. It specifies CAWSVREGGGGYTF.

The J gene is TRBJ2-7, the V gene TRBV11-1; 9 bases are shared with TRBD1. Germline CDR1 reads SGHAT; CDR2 reads FQDESV (reference sequence). The CDR3 contains 15 residues. Unmatched junction bases numbered 5, after V lost 4 bases and J lost 1 base. CDR3 bases: TGTGCCAGCAGCTGGACAGGGGATGTGTCCTACGAGCAGTACTTC. Amino acids: CASSWTGDVSYEQYF.

The V gene is TRBV7-7, the J gene TRBJ2-2, with TRBD1 matching 7 bases. This CDR3 contains 15 residues. V shed 5 bases and J 2 bases; nucleotides not matched to a gene: 5. Germline-derived CDR1 and CDR2 are SSHAT and FNYEAQ (reference sequence). The CDR3: CASSLGGYNTGELFF. CDR3 nucleotide sequence: TGTGCCAGCAGCCTAGGGGGCTATAACACCGGGGAGCTGTTTTTT.

V gene TRBV30 combines with J gene TRBJ1-3, with a weak D call TRBD1 (6 bases). The germline V gene encodes CDR1 GTSNPN and CDR2 SVGIG (reference sequence). The CDR3 loop spans 16 amino acids. Trimming took 0 bases from V and 8 from J, leaving 20 bases between them. The CDR3 nucleotides are TGTGCCTGGAGTGTACAGGGATTCCGGCAGGGCCACACCATATATTTT. Amino acid sequence: CAWSVQGFRQGHTIYF.

This rearrangement joins TRBV9 to TRBJ2-5; 13 bases agree with TRBD2. The J call may not be correct, given that the DNA end is closer to TRBJ2-7. This CDR3 is built from 18 residues. Germline values: CDR1 SGDLS, CDR2 YYNGEE. CDR3 coding DNA: TGTGCCAGCAGTAGTAGTGGGACTAGCGGGACCCATCGGCCCGAGCAGTACTTC. Amino acid sequence: CASSSSGTSGTHRPEQYF.

V is TRBV27 and J is TRBJ2-7, with 8 bases fitting TRBD1. Unmatched junction bases numbered 12, after V lost 7 bases and J lost 1 base. Germline CDR1 is MNHEY and CDR2 is SMNVEV (reference sequence). The CDR3 is 16 residues long. The DNA of the CDR3 is TGTGCCAGCACACGGACGCGGACAGGGACGTCCTACGAGCAGTACTTC. This sequence encodes CASTRTRTGTSYEQYF.

The V call is TRBV11-3, the J call TRBJ2-1; D remains unclear. V dropped 3 bases and J dropped 8 bases, with 14 bases sitting between them. CDR1 SGHNT and CDR2 YENEEA come from the germline V gene. The CDR3 length is 14 residues. The CDR3 bases are TGTGCCAGCAGCTTTAGTCGGTTCGGCCATGAGCAGTTCTTC. It specifies CASSFSRFGHEQFF.

The V call is TRBV5-1, the J call TRBJ2-1, with TRBD2 identical over 7 bases. The CDR3 extends over 15 amino acids. The junction had 4 bases not matched to a gene; V was cut back by 0 bases and J by 4 bases. CDR1 and CDR2 from the germline V gene are SGHRS and YFSETQ. CDR3: CASSLVRETYNEQFF. CDR3 bases: TGCGCCAGCAGCTTGGTGCGGGAGACGTACAATGAGCAGTTCTTC. The full variable domain, its missing parts supplied by reference TRBV5-1 and TRBJ2-1, is KAGVTQTPRYLIKTRGQQVTLSCSPISGHRSVSWYQQTPGQGLQFLFEYFSETQRNKGNFPGRFSGRQFSNSRSEMNVSTLELGDSALYLCASSLVRETYNEQFFGPGTRLTVL.

This chain connects TRBV7-2 to TRBJ2-3; 11 bases fit TRBD1. Germline lookup yields CDR1 SGHTA and CDR2 FQGNSA. V lost 1 base to trimming and J lost 6 bases; unmatched junction nucleotides: 9. This CDR3 comprises 17 residues. The CDR3 reads CASSLGSGTGGMDTQYF. CDR3 sequence (DNA): TGTGCCAGCAGCTTAGGTTCCGGGACAGGGGGTATGGATACGCAGTATTTT. The full variable domain, with the rest looked up from reference TRBV7-2 and TRBJ2-3, is GAGVSQSPSNKVTEKGKDVELRCDPISGHTALYWYRQSLGQGLEFLIYFQGNSAPDKSGLPSDRFSAERTGGSVSTLTIQRTQQEDSAVYLCASSLGSGTGGMDTQYFGPGTRLTVL.

The rearrangement joins TRBV11-2 to TRBJ2-3, with 10 bases identical to TRBD2. V trimming: 4 bases; J trimming: 1 base; junction bases outside the gene matches: 2. CDR3 length: 15 residues. CDR1 SGHAT and CDR2 FQNNGV come from the germline V gene. This CDR3 reads CASSSLAGGTDTQYF. The CDR3 bases are TGTGCCAGCAGCTCGCTAGCGGGAGGCACAGATACGCAGTATTTT.

The V and J genes are TRBV11-3 and TRBJ2-3, with D possibly TRBD1 on 6 matching bases. The germline V gene encodes CDR1 SGHNT and CDR2 YENEEA. V shed 5 bases and J shed 0 bases, with 15 bases lying between them. The CDR3 is made up of 16 amino acids. CDR3 loop: CASSAPTGISTDTQYF. The CDR3 DNA follows: TGTGCCAGCAGCGCACCTACAGGGATCAGCACAGATACGCAGTATTTT.

This rearrangement joins TRBV5-1 to TRBJ2-7, with a possible D match to TRBD1 (6 bases). Germline V gives CDR1 SGHRS, CDR2 YFSETQ. The CDR3 has 15 residues. The germline V and J ends were trimmed by 6 bases and 0 bases, with 16 bases remaining between them. DNA of the CDR3: TGCGCCAGCACCCTAGGGGGATTAACCTCCTACGAGCAGTACTTC. This codes for CASTLGGLTSYEQYF.

The CDR3 DNA reads as TGTGCCACCAATATCCAGGGACGGGAAGAGACCCAGTACTTC. Translating gives CATNIQGREETQYF. The V gene is TRBV18, the J gene TRBJ2-5; D is possibly TRBD1 or TRBD2 (5 bases each). V gave up 10 bases and J gave up 3 bases, with 18 bases separating them. The CDR3 loop spans 14 amino acids. Germline assignment: CDR1 KGHSH and CDR2 LQKENI.

The V gene is TRBV7-2, the J gene TRBJ2-2; 7 bases map to TRBD1. Germline CDR1 is SGHTA and CDR2 is FQGNSA. With 7 bases clipped from V and 2 bases from J, the junction kept 4 bases outside the gene matches. The CDR3 is 14 residues long. CDR3 nucleotide sequence: TGTGCCAGCAAAGGACAGGCCAACACCGGGGAGCTGTTTTTT. Its protein is CASKGQANTGELFF.

The CDR3 spells CASSLGDTNTEAFF. The CDR3 DNA reads as TGTGCCAGCAGCTTAGGAGACACGAACACTGAAGCTTTCTTT. The chain couples TRBV7-6 to TRBJ1-1; no definite D call. The CDR3 consists of 14 residues. V lost 1 base, J lost 1 base, and 7 bases lay in between. The germline V gene has CDR1 SGHVS and CDR2 FNYEAQ.

The rearrangement uses TRBV19 and TRBJ1-1; TRBD1 might be the D (6 bases). The V end lost 10 bases, the J end lost 4 bases, and 13 bases lay between the germline ends. This CDR3 has 12 amino acids. CDR1 LNHDA and CDR2 SQIVND come from the germline V gene (reference sequence). CDR3 region: CAIRGFGTEAFF. The CDR3 DNA reads as TGTGCCATAAGGGGGTTTGGCACTGAAGCTTTCTTT.

The chain links TRBV18 to TRBJ2-2, with D unresolved. Germline V gene data show CDR1 as KGHSH and CDR2 as LQKENI. The CDR3 consists of 19 residues. The V gene lost 1 base and the J gene lost 1 base, with 19 bases spanning the gap. The CDR3 loop reads CASSPRKLVGLLNTGELFF. In DNA, the CDR3 is TGTGCCAGCTCACCACGAAAGCTAGTCGGTCTTTTGAACACCGGGGAGCTGTTTTTT.

V is TRBV9 and J is TRBJ2-7, with 10 bases lining up with TRBD2. V shed 4 bases and J 4 bases; nucleotides not matched to a gene: 8. Per the germline V gene, CDR1 is SGDLS and CDR2 is YYNGEE. The length of the CDR3 is 15 residues. This CDR3 reads CASSPQRAGGYEQYF. DNA for the CDR3: TGTGCCAGCAGCCCCCAAAGAGCGGGAGGGTACGAGCAGTACTTC.